The source of this TCR beta chain is a study of shared clonotypes between healthy human individuals. Study-level background: Per donor, CD8 memory used one plate, CD8 naive used two, CD4 memory used three and CD4 naive used three.

Donors were healthy HIV-negative adults without recently reported acute infections or vaccinations. Genomic DNA from each subset was divided evenly over several immunoSEQ plates. Libraries were prepared by immunoSEQ multiplex PCR; TCRdb keeps only in-frame clonotypes and omits some of them. The repertoire holds about 510,000 clones, with 90% to 97% as singletons. On this clone: As yet, its antigen is unknown.

This CDR3 is 13 amino acids long. Deletions cut 4 bases from V and 9 bases from J, with 15 bases between. CDR1 and CDR2 from the germline V gene are SGHAT and FQNNGV. The study's findings and limits: Sorted-subset sequencing, rarefaction showed, was incomplete despite large depth.

The TCR originated in a woman younger than 45 in good health. The sequencing sample was made of naive CD4+ T cells sorted from blood. The subset here: CD45RA+ positively selected. The genes are TRBV11-2 and TRBJ1-2; the D gene is possibly TRBD1 (5 bases). The CDR3: CASSSGHTGSYTF. CDR3 bases: TGTGCCAGCAGCTCTGGACATACAGGAAGCTACACCTTC.